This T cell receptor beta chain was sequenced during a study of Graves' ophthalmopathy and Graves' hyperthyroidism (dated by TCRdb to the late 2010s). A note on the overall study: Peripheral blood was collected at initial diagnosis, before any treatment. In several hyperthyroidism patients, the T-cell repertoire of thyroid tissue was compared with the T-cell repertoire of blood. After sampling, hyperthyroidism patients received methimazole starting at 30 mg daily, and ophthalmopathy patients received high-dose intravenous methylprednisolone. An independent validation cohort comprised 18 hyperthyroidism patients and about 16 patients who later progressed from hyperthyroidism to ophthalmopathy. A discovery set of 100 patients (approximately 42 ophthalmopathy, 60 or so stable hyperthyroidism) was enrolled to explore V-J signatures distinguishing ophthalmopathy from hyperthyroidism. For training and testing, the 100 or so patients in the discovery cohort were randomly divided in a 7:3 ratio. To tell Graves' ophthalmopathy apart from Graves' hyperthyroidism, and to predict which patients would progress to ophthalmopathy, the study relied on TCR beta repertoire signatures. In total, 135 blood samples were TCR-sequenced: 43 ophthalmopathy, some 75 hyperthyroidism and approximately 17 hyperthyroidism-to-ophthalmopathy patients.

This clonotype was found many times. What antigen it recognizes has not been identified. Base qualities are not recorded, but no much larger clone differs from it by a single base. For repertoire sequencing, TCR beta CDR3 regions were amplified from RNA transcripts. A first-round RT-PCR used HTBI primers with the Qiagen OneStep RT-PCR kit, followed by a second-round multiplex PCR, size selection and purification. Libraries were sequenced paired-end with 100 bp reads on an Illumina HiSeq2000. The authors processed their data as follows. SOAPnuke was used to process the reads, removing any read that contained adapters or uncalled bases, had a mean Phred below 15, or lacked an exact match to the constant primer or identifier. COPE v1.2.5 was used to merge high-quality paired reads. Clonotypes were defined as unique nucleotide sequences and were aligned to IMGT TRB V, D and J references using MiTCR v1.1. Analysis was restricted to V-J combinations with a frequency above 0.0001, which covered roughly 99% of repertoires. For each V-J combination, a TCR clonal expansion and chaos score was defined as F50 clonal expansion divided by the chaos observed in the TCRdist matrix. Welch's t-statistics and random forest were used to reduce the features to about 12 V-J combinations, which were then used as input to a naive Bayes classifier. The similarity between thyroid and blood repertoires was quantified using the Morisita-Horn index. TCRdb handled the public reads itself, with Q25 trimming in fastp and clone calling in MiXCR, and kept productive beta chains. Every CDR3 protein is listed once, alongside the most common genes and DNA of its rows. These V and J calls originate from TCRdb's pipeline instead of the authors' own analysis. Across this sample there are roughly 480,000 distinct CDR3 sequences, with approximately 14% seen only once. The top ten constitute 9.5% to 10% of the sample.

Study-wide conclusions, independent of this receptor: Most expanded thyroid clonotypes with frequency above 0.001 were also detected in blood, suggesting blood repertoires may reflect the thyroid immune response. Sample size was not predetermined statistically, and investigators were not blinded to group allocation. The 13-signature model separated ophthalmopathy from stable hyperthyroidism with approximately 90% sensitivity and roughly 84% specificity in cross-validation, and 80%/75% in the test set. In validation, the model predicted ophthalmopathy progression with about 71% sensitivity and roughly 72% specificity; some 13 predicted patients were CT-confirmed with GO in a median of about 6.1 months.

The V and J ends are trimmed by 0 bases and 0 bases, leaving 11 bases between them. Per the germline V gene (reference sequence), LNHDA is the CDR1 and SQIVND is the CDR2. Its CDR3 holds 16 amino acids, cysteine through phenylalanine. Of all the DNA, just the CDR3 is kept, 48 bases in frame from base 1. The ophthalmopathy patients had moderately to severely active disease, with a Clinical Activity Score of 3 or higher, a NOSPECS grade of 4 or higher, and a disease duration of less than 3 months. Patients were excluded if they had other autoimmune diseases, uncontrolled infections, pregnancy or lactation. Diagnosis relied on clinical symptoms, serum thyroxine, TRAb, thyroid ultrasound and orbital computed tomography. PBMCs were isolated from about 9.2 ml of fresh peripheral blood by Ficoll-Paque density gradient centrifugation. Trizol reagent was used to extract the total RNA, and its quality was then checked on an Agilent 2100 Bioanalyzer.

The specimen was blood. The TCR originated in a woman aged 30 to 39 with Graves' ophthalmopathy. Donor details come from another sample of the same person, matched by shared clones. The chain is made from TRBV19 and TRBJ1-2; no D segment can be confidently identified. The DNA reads TGTGCCAGTAGTATAGAAGAGGATACTCCTAACTATGGCTACACCTTC. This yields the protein CASSIEEDTPNYGYTF.